This TCR beta chain was identified during a study of post-analysis software for immune sequencing data. The study, taken as a whole, reports: Controls showed lower frequencies than patients for a few TRBV segments, and TRBV5-6, TRBV5-1 and TRBV20-1 were among these.

The germline gives CDR1 SGHNT, CDR2 YENEEA. Losses at the gene ends were 6 bases for V and 2 bases for J; bases not matched to a gene: 12. This CDR3 contains 17 residues. About this clonotype itself: Its antigen is undetermined.

Presence of unique molecular identifiers characterized the TCR beta cDNA libraries. TCRdb fed the PCR reads into MiXCR, producing one record per CDR3 protein. The sample contains hundreds of thousands of distinct CDR3 sequences, roughly two fifths of which appear only once. The sequence was collected from a girl aged 5 to 17 with multiple sclerosis. The genes are TRBV11-3 and TRBJ2-3; 9 bases are shared with TRBD2. Sequenced input: blood. This chain's CDR3 is CASSPRSSGALTDTQYF. Written as DNA, the CDR3 is TGTGCCAGCAGTCCAAGGTCTAGCGGGGCACTCACAGATACGCAGTATTTT. The whole variable domain, remainder taken from reference TRBV11-3 and TRBJ2-3, is EAGVVQSPRYKIIEKKQPVAFWCNPISGHNTLYWYLQNLGQGPELLIRYENEEAVDDSQLPKDRFSAERLKGVDSTLKIQPAELGDSAVYLCASSPRSSGALTDTQYFGPGTRLTVL.